The T cell receptor (beta chain) under discussion was sequenced for a study of beta chain features in type 1 diabetes. Broader study findings: Resolution of whether HLA type affects TCRB rearrangement was not achieved here. Type 1 diabetes patients showed a moderate but significant shortening of TCRB CDR3s in all four CD4+ subsets.

The table lists this clone with a few counts. Its antigen is as yet unknown. Sequenced material consisted of expressed TCRB transcripts (all of the isolated RNA was reverse transcribed). Here immunoSEQ multiplex PCR was the method, and the copy in TCRdb shows in-frame clones only, minus some. The sample records about 150,000 clones, roughly 9% being singletons. The clonotype was recovered from a woman aged 25-40 years with type 1 diabetes. The sequencing sample was made of central memory CD4+ T cells from blood.

CDR3 loop: CASSQGGRAQHF. CDR3 nucleotides: TGTGCCAGCAGCCAGGGTGGACGGGCCCAGCATTTT. This rearrangement joins TRBV7-9 to TRBJ1-5; D might be TRBD1 (5 bases). Looked up from germline, CDR1 is SEHNR and CDR2 is FQNEAQ (reference sequence). Deletions cut 5 bases from V and 11 bases from J, with 13 bases between. This CDR3 region has 12 residues.